This T cell receptor (beta chain) comes out of a study of T cells expressing NK-cell markers. For the study at large: In sorted CD3+CD56+NKG2C+, CD3+CD56+NKG2C- and CD3+CD56-NKG2C+ T cells, TCR beta repertoires were obtained. Study-level points and caveats: NKG2C+ dominant clonotypes from 5 or 6 donors made up roughly 1.0-8% of CD8+ T cells. In several donors, dominant clonotypes made up about 25-60.1% of CD3+CD56-NKG2C+ cells.

Germline CDR1 SGHRS, CDR2 YFSETQ. The CDR3 contains 15 residues. With respect to this clonotype: Antigen: not known.

UMIs accompanied the 5'RACE template switching by which TCR beta cDNA was made. TCRdb reprocessed the 5' RACE reads and reports one entry per CDR3 protein, with no DNA. In all, the sample yields roughly 350,000 distinct CDR3 sequences. The TCR was taken from a man aged 18 to 69 in good health. The chain joins TRBV5-1 to TRBJ1-1; TCRdb returns TRBD1, unconfirmable since there is no DNA. Sequences were obtained from blood T cells: a sorted CD56 or NKG2C T cell subset, CD4+ or CD8+ T cells, or bulk PBMC T cells (not recorded which). This chain's CDR3 is CASSLTGSGNTEAFF.